The source of this T cell receptor beta chain is a study of T cell responses to AZD1222 COVID-19 vaccine. Findings of the study overall: In the spike-specific TCR repertoire, nearly half reportedly target unmutated variant regions.

The data were produced by immunoSEQ multiplex PCR, yet TCRdb's version contains in-frame clones alone and is incomplete. The table shows over 150,000 clones, with about 83% occurring only once. This CDR3 contains 17 residues. The germline V gene has CDR1 LGHNA and CDR2 YSLEER. V was cut by 0 bases and J by 1 base, with 15 bases left in between. In the case of this clone: The antigen is not known.

Sequences were derived from peripheral blood, sampled 28 days after the second AZD1222 dose. The clonotype comes from an adult who received the AZD1222 COVID-19 vaccine. V and J are TRBV4-3 and TRBJ1-1; D ambiguous. CDR3 sequence (DNA): TGCGCCAGCAGCCAAGATGGAGCGTTAGCGGGGAACACTGAAGCTTTCTTT. This codes for CASSQDGALAGNTEAFF.